The 15 T cell receptor beta chains below were found in one sample sequenced in a study of radiotherapy plus CTLA-4 blockade in lung cancer. Here immunoSEQ multiplex PCR was the method, and the copy in TCRdb shows in-frame clones only, minus some. The sample consists of 50,000 or so clones, about 88% of them appearing once. This specimen consisted of peripheral blood, obtained from a patient treated with radiotherapy plus ipilimumab. The receptors here all came from a human donor with non-small cell lung cancer whose response to radiotherapy plus ipilimumab could not be evaluated.

The chain joins TRBV9 to TRBJ2-7, with 10 positions matching TRBD2. The CDR3 spans 14 residues. Trimming cost V 0 bases and J 7 bases; bases outside gene matches: 4. CDR1 is SGDLS, CDR2 YYNGEE, per germline. The CDR3 DNA reads as TGTGCCAGCAGCGTAGGCCTAGCGGGGGAAGAGCAGTACTTC. Amino acid sequence: CASSVGLAGEEQYF.

This sequence joins TRBV4-2 and TRBJ2-1; 7 nucleotides align to TRBD2. The CDR3 totals 15 residues. The V and J ends lost 1 base and 6 bases, in that order; junction bases with no gene match: 6. The germline gives CDR1 LGHNA, CDR2 YNFKEQ. DNA for the CDR3: TGTGCCAGCAGCCAAGGACGCGGGGGACCCAATGAGCAGTTCTTC. This gives the protein CASSQGRGGPNEQFF.

This chain links TRBV19 with TRBJ2-1; tentative D call: TRBD1 (6 bases). Germline CDR1 LNHDA, CDR2 SQIVND (reference sequence). V lost 5 bases to trimming and J lost 2 bases, with 13 bases between them. This CDR3 has 15 amino acids. The CDR3, as DNA: TGTGCCAGTAGTTTGATGACAGGTCCCTACAATGAGCAGTTCTTC. Its protein is CASSLMTGPYNEQFF.

The chain is built from TRBV5-1 and TRBJ1-2; 9 positions match TRBD1. Looked up from germline, CDR1 is SGHRS and CDR2 is YFSETQ. Trimming removed 4 bases from V and 4 bases from J; junction bases left unmatched: 8. The CDR3 has 15 amino acids. The CDR3 nucleotides are TGCGCCAGCAGCCTGGGACAGGGAGCTATCTATGGCTACACCTTC. This gives the protein CASSLGQGAIYGYTF.

The rearrangement links TRBV30 to TRBJ2-5; the D gene is possibly TRBD2 (7 bases). The CDR3 has 13 residues. CDR1 and CDR2 (germline): GTSNPN, SVGIG (reference sequence). The V and J ends lost 1 base and 5 bases respectively, with 11 bases between them. The CDR3 DNA is TGTGCCTGGAGTGATCGGGGGGCGGAGACCCAGTACTTC. Translating it yields CAWSDRGAETQYF.

This clone appeared a single time. J is TRBJ2-3 and V is TRBV4-1; 7 nucleotides align to TRBD2. Germline V gene sequence: CDR1 MGHRA, CDR2 YSYEKL. Trimming cost V 1 base and J 1 base; bases outside gene matches: 8. The CDR3 is made up of 17 amino acids. The CDR3 nucleotides read TGCGCCAGCAGCCAAGGAGTAACGGGAGGAGGCACAGATACGCAGTATTTT. It specifies CASSQGVTGGGTDTQYF.

This clone appeared a single time. The chain uses TRBV5-1 and TRBJ2-1, with 11 bases fitting TRBD2. The length of the CDR3 is 15 residues. The V gene end was trimmed by 4 bases and the J gene end by 7 bases; junction bases not matched to a gene: 7. Per the germline V gene, CDR1 is SGHRS and CDR2 is YFSETQ. CDR3 loop: CASSLLAGGPNEQFF. CDR3 coding DNA: TGCGCCAGCAGCCTATTAGCGGGAGGGCCAAATGAGCAGTTCTTC.

The CDR3 loop is CASSGLATSTDTQYF. The CDR3 DNA reads TGCGCCAGCTCAGGACTCGCAACCAGCACAGATACGCAGTATTTT. This sequence joins TRBV10-2 and TRBJ2-3, with a possible D match to TRBD2 (5 bases). This CDR3 has 15 residues. Trimming pared 8 bases from V and 0 bases from J, leaving 15 bases between. Germline lookup yields CDR1 WSHSY and CDR2 SAAADI.

The chain is built from TRBV11-2 and TRBJ2-1, with TRBD1 matching 8 bases. Per germline, CDR1 SGHAT and CDR2 FQNNGV. The CDR3 has 15 residues. Trimming at V came to 5 bases and at J to 2 bases, leaving 5 bases not matched to a gene. The CDR3 DNA follows: TGTGCCAGCAGCCTGGACAGGGTGCCCTACAATGAGCAGTTCTTC. Amino acid sequence: CASSLDRVPYNEQFF.

The gene calls are TRBV18 and TRBJ2-7, with 15 bases fitting TRBD2. Trimming cost V 2 bases and J 6 bases; bases outside gene matches: 5. The CDR3 contains 16 residues. Germline loops: CDR1 KGHSH, CDR2 LQKENI. CDR3 sequence reads: CASSPGTSGRLGEQYF. CDR3 coding DNA: TGTGCCAGCTCACCAGGGACTAGCGGGAGGTTGGGCGAGCAGTACTTC.

The rearrangement uses TRBV27 and TRBJ1-5, with 7 bases fitting TRBD1. Trimming removed 6 bases from V and 9 bases from J; junction bases left unmatched: 14. The CDR3 is made up of 15 amino acids. Per the germline V gene, CDR1 is MNHEY and CDR2 is SMNVEV (reference sequence). The CDR3 DNA sequence: TGTGCCAGCAGATCGACAGGGATTGCAATCAGGCCCCAGCATTTT. Protein sequence: CASRSTGIAIRPQHF.

The V gene is TRBV4-3, the J gene TRBJ2-1, with 9 bases aligning to TRBD2. The CDR3 covers 15 residues. Germline CDR1 is LGHNA and CDR2 is YSLEER. Unmatched junction bases numbered 4, after V lost 5 bases and J lost 2 bases. The chain's CDR3 is CASSKASGAYNEQFF. CDR3 nucleotides: TGCGCCAGCAGCAAGGCTAGCGGGGCCTACAATGAGCAGTTCTTC.

This chain connects TRBV5-1 to TRBJ2-3; TRBD1 aligns across 10 bases. V lost 3 bases and J lost 2; bases outside the gene matches: 6. The CDR3 contains 16 residues. Germline CDR1 reads SGHRS; CDR2 reads YFSETQ. In DNA, the CDR3 is TGCGCCAGCAGCTACGCCGGGACAGGGGCCACAGATACGCAGTATTTT. This encodes CASSYAGTGATDTQYF.

The CDR3 coding sequence is TGTGCCAGCAGCTTAGGGAGGGGACGTTTGAACACTGAAGCTTTCTTT. This gives the protein CASSLGRGRLNTEAFF. The V gene is TRBV7-8, the J gene TRBJ1-1; tentatively, D is TRBD1 (5 bases). Trimming cost V 1 base and J 0 bases, with 12 bases left between them. Germline V gene sequence: CDR1 SGHVS, CDR2 FQNEAQ. The CDR3 spans 16 residues.

V gene TRBV9 combines with J gene TRBJ1-6; 7 bases match TRBD1. The CDR3 covers 14 residues. Looked up from germline, CDR1 is SGDLS and CDR2 is YYNGEE. J gave up 8 bases and V 1 base, and 3 bases lay outside the gene matches. CDR3 in DNA: TGTGCCAGCAGCGTATCAGGGGGAGATTCACCCCTCCACTTT. Translated, it gives CASSVSGGDSPLHF.